A single sample is the source of the 9 T cell receptor beta chains below, sequenced in a study of tumor-infiltrating lymphocytes in primary liver carcinoma. Total RNA amounting to 450 to 550 ng was the source from which TCR beta cDNA was made with a constant-region primer. Researchers made the TCR beta libraries by running three nested multiplex PCR rounds with slightly modified ARM-PCR. TRBV1-TRBV30 forward primers paired with a C-beta reverse primer were used in the first two PCR rounds, which ran approximately 11 cycles each. Each CDR3 protein gets one entry after TCRdb re-called the multiplex PCR reads with MiXCR. The sample carries some 51,000 distinct CDR3 sequences, around three quarters recorded once. Scientists recovered RNA and DNA together from approximately 20-30 mg of unsorted bulk tissue. Sequenced input: liver tumor tissue from sampling region 3. Described subset: tumor region T3, left-lateral pole. These receptor sequences come from a man aged 40-49 years with primary liver carcinoma and hepatitis B virus infection.

To note about this clonotype: A much more abundant neighbour one base away suggests this may be a read error. The chain employs TRBV24-1 and TRBJ2-5; 7 bases match TRBD2. Germline V gene sequence: CDR1 KGHDR, CDR2 SFDVKD. The CDR3 loop spans 13 amino acids. CDR3 coding DNA: TGTGTCACCGAACGTGCGGGAGAAGAGACCCAGTACTTC. Translated: CVTERAGEETQYF.

As to this clonotype: Germline is not matched at one junction end, which may reflect a read error. The chain joins TRBV11-2 to TRBJ2-1; D not resolved. Per the germline V gene, CDR1 is SGHAT and CDR2 is FQNNGV. The CDR3 spans 13 residues. In DNA, the CDR3 is TGTACCAGCAGCTTACCGGGCTACGATGAGCAGTTCTTC. It translates to CTSSLPGYDEQFF.

This clonotype was seen repeatedly, ten times or more. The chain has TRBV6-5 and TRBJ2-1; TRBD2 might be the D (7 bases). There are 14 residues in the CDR3. The germline V gene has CDR1 MNHEY and CDR2 SVGAGI. V lost 6 bases and J lost 3, with 12 bases in between. CDR3 amino acids: CASRGGVLYNEQFF. The DNA for the CDR3 is TGTGCCAGCAGAGGGGGGGTCCTCTACAATGAGCAGTTCTTC.

About this clonotype: Sequence at one end of the junction differs from germline and may be a read error. The rearrangement uses TRBV5-1 and TRBJ2-3; 10 bases line up with TRBD2. The CDR3 is 15 residues long. CDR1 and CDR2 (germline): SGHRS, YFSETQ. The CDR3 DNA sequence: TGTGCCAGCAGTTTGACTAGCGGGAGCACAGATACGCAGTATTTT. Protein: CASSLTSGSTDTQYF.

For the CDR3, the DNA is TGTGTCAGTAGCTTAGTCAGTGTGGGCAGTCGGCAAGAGACCCAGTACTTC. This gives the protein CVSSLVSVGSRQETQYF. The chain couples TRBV11-2 to TRBJ2-5; D call uncertain. The CDR3 covers 17 residues. Per the germline V gene, CDR1 is SGHAT and CDR2 is FQNNGV.

As for this clonotype: The junction departs from germline at one end; a sequencing error may be responsible. The V and J genes are TRBV28 and TRBJ2-7; 10 bases agree with TRBD2. The CDR3 length is 15 residues. Per germline, CDR1 MDHEN and CDR2 SYDVKM. CDR3 protein: CARSPRTSGSYEEYF. In nucleotides, the CDR3 is TGTGCCAGGAGCCCGCGGACTAGCGGCTCCTACGAGGAGTACTTC.

With respect to this clonotype: Here the CDR3 omits its conserved ending phenylalanine or tryptophan, so a read error is the likely source. This rearrangement joins TRBV18 to TRBJ1-1; perhaps TRBD1 as D (5 bases). This CDR3 comprises 15 residues. Germline V gene lookup returns CDR1 KGHSH and CDR2 LQKENI. The CDR3, as DNA: TGTGCCAGCTCAGAGTTCCAGGGAGGCAACACTGAGGCTTTCCTT. Its protein product is CASSEFQGGNTEAFL.

This chain uses TRBV4-1 with TRBJ2-7; 7 nucleotides line up with TRBD2. The CDR3 is made up of 15 amino acids. Per the germline V gene, CDR1 is MGHRA and CDR2 is YSYEKL. The V segment lost 4 bases and the J segment 6 bases; nucleotides outside the gene matches: 12. CDR3 coding DNA: TGCGCCAGCAGCCCGACTAATGGGAGGGCGGGCGAGCAGTACTTC. This translates into CASSPTNGRAGEQYF.

Of note for this clonotype: This may come from a read error, since a much larger clone is one base off. The V call is TRBV5-1, the J call TRBJ2-3; no clear D gene. Trimming took off 3 bases at V and 3 bases at J, with 11 bases between the two ends. This CDR3 is built from 14 residues. Germline V CDR1 and CDR2: SGHRS, YFSETQ. CDR3 bases: TGCGCCAGCAGCTCCGGAGAGCAGACAGATACGCAGTATTTT. This gives the protein CASSSGEQTDTQYF.